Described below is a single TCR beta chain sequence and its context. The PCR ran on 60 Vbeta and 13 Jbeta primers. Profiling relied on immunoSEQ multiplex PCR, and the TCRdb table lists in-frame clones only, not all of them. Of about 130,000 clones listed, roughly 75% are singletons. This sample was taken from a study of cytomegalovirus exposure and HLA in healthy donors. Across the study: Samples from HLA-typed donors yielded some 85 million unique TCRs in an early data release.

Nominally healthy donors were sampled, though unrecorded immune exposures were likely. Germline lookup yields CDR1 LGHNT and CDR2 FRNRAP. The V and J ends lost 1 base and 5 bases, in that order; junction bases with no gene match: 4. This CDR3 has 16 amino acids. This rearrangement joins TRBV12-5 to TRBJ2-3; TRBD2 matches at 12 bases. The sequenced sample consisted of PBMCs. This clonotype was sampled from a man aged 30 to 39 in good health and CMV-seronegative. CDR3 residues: CASGLGLAGVEDTQYF. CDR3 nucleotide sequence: TGTGCTAGTGGTTTGGGACTAGCGGGAGTTGAAGATACGCAGTATTTT. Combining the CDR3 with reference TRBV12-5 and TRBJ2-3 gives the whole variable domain DARVTQTPRHKVTEMGQEVTMRCQPILGHNTVFWYRQTMMQGLELLAYFRNRAPLDDSGMPKDRFSAEMPDATLATLKIQPSEPRDSAVYFCASGLGLAGVEDTQYFGPGTRLTVL.